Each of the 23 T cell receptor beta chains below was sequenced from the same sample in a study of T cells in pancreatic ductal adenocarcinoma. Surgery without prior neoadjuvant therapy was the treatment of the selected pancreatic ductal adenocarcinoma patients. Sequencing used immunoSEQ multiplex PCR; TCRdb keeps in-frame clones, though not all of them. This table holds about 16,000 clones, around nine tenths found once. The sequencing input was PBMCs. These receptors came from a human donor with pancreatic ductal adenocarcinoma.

CDR3 sequence reads: CASSYATGGVNTEAFF. The CDR3, as DNA: TGTGCCAGCAGTTACGCTACAGGTGGAGTAAACACTGAAGCTTTCTTT. The genes are TRBV6-5 and TRBJ1-1, with D possibly matching TRBD1 (5 bases). This CDR3 has 16 residues. The germline V and J ends were trimmed by 2 bases and 2 bases, with 15 bases remaining between them. Per the germline V gene, CDR1 is MNHEY and CDR2 is SVGAGI.

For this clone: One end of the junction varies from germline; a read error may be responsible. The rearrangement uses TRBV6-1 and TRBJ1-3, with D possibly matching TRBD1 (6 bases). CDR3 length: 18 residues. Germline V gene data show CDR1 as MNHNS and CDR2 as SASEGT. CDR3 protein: CASREVLLGGSSGNTIYF. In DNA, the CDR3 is TGTGCCAGCAGGGAAGTTCTTCTAGGGGGTAGCTCTGGAAACACCATATATTTT.

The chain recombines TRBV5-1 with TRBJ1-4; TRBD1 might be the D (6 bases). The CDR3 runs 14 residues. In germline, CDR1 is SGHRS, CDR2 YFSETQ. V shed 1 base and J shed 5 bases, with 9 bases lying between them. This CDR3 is CASSLYGQNEKLFF. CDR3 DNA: TGCGCCAGCAGCTTGTACGGACAGAATGAAAAACTGTTTTTT. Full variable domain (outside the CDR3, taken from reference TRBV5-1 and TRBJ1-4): KAGVTQTPRYLIKTRGQQVTLSCSPISGHRSVSWYQQTPGQGLQFLFEYFSETQRNKGNFPGRFSGRQFSNSRSEMNVSTLELGDSALYLCASSLYGQNEKLFFGSGTQLSVL.

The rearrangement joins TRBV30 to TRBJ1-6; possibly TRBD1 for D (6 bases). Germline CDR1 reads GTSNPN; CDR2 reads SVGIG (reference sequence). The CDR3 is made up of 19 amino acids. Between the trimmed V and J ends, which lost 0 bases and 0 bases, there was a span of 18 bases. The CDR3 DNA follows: TGTGCCTGGAGTGTGGGGGGGGGCTCCCTCAGCTCCTATAATTCACCCCTCCACTTT. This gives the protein CAWSVGGGSLSSYNSPLHF.

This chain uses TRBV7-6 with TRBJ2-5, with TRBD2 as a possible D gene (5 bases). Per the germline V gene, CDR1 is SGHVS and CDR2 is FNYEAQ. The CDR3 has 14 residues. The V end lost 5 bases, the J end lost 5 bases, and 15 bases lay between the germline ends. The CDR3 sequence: CASSLVGNRETQYF. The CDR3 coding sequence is TGTGCCAGCAGCCTAGTCGGGAATAGGGAGACCCAGTACTTC.

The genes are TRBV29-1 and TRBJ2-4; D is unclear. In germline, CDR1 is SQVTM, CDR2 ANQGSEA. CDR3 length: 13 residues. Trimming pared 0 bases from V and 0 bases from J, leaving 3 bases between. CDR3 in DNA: TGCAGCGTTGAAGAGCTAGCCAAAAACATTCAGTACTTC. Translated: CSVEELAKNIQYF.

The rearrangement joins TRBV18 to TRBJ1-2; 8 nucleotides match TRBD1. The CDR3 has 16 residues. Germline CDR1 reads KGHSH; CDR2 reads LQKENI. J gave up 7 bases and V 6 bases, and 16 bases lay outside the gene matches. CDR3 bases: TGTGCCAGCTCTGAACGGGACAGGATCGTTTCGGTTGGCTACACCTTC. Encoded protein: CASSERDRIVSVGYTF.

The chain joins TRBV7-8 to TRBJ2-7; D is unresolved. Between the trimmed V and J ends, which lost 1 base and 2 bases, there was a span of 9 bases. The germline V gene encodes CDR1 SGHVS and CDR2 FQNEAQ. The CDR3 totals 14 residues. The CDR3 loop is CASSLGAGPYEQYF. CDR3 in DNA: TGTGCCAGCAGCTTAGGGGCAGGCCCCTACGAGCAGTACTTC.

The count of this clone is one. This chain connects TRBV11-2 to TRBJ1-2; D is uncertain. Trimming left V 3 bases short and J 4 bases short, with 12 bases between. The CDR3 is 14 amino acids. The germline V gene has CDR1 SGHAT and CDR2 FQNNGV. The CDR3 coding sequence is TGTGCCAGCAGCTTCCAGCGAGGAGTCTATGGCTACACCTTC. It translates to CASSFQRGVYGYTF.

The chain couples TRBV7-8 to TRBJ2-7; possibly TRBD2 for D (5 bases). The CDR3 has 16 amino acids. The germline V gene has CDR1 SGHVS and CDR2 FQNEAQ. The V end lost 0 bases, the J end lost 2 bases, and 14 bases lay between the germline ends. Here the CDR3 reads CASSLAPVGGAYEQYF. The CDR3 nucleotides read TGTGCCAGCAGCTTAGCGCCGGTCGGAGGCGCCTACGAGCAGTACTTC.

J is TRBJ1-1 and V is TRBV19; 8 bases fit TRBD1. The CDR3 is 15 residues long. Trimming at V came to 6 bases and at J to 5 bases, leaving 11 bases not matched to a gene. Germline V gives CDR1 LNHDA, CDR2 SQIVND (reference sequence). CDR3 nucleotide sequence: TGTGCCAGTAGGGCTTCGGACAGGGTTGGGACTGAAGCTTTCTTT. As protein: CASRASDRVGTEAFF.

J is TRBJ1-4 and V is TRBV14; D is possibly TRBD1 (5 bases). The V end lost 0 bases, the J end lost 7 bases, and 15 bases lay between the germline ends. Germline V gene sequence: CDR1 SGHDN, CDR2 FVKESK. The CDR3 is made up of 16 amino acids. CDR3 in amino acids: CASSQDQGRASEKLFF. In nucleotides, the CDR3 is TGTGCCAGCAGCCAAGATCAGGGCAGGGCGTCTGAAAAACTGTTTTTT.

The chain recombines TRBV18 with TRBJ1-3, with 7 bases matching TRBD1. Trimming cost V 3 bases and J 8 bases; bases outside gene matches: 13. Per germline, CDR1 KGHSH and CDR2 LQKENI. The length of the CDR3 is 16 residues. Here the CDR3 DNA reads TGTGCCAGCTCACCGATATTACAGGGGAGAGGTCACACCATATATTTT. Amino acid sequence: CASSPILQGRGHTIYF. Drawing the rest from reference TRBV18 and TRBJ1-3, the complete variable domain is NAGVMQNPRHLVRRRGQEARLRCSPMKGHSHVYWYRQLPEEGLKFMVYLQKENIIDESGMPKERFSAEFPKEGPSILRIQQVVRGDSAAYFCASSPILQGRGHTIYFGEGSWLTVV.

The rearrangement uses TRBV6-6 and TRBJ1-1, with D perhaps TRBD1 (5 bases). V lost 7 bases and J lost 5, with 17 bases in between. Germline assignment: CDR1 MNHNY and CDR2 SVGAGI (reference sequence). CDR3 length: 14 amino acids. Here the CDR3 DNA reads TGTGCCAGCATATTAGTGATGGGGGGGACTGAAGCTTTCTTT. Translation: CASILVMGGTEAFF.

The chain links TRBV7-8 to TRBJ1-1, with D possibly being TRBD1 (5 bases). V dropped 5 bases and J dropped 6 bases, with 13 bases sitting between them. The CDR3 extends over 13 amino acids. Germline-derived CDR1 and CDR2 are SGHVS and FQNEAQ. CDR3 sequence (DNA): TGTGCCAGCAGCCAAGGGGCAGGAGCTGAAGCTTTCTTT. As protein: CASSQGAGAEAFF.

The CDR3 loop reads CASSQLTGSSYEQYF. The CDR3 DNA sequence: TGCGCCAGCAGCCAGCTGACAGGGAGCTCCTACGAGCAGTACTTC. The chain uses TRBV4-3 and TRBJ2-7; 7 bases fit TRBD1. The ends lost 3 bases at V and 0 bases at J; junction bases unmatched: 5. The germline V gene has CDR1 LGHNA and CDR2 YSLEER. The CDR3 sequence is 15 residues long.

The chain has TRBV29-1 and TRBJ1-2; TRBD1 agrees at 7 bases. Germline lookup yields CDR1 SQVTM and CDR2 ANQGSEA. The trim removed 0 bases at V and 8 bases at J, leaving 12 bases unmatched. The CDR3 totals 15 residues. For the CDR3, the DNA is TGCAGCGTTGAAGAGAACTGGGACAGCCTCGGCGGCTACACCTTC. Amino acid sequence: CSVEENWDSLGGYTF. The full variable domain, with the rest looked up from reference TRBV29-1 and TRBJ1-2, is SAVISQKPSRDICQRGTSLTIQCQVDSQVTMMFWYRQQPGQSLTLIATANQGSEATYESGFVIDKFPISRPNLTFSTLTVSNMSPEDSSIYLCSVEENWDSLGGYTFGSGTRLTVV.

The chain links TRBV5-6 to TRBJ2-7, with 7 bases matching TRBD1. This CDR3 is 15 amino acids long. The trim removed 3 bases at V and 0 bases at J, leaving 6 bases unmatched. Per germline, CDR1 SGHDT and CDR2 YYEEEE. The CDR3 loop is CASSSQGTSSYEQYF. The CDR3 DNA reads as TGTGCCAGCAGCTCACAGGGGACGAGCTCCTACGAGCAGTACTTC.

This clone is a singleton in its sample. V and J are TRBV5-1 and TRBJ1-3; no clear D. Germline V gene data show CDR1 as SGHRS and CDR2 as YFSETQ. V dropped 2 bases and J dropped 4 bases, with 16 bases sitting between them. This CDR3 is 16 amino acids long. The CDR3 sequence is CASSLDTGLNGNTIYF. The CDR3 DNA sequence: TGCGCCAGCAGCTTAGATACTGGCTTAAACGGAAACACCATATATTTT.

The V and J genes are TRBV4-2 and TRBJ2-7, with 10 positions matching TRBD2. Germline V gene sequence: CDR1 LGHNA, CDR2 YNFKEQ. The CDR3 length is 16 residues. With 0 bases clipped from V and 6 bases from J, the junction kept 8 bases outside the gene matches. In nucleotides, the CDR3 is TGTGCCAGCAGCCAAGATCGTTGGACTAGCGGAGGCGAGCAGTACTTC. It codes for CASSQDRWTSGGEQYF.

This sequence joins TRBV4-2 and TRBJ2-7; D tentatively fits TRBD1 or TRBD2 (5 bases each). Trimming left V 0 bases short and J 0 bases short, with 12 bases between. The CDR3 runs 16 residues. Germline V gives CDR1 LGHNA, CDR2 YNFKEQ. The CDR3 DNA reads TGTGCCAGCAGCCAAGATCTCGCAGGGAGCTCCTACGAGCAGTACTTC. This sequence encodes CASSQDLAGSSYEQYF.

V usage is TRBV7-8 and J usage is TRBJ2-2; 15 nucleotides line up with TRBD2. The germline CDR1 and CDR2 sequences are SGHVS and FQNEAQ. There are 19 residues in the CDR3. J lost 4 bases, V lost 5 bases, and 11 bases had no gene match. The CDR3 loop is CASSPRTSGGALGTGELFF. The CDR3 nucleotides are TGTGCCAGCAGCCCACGGACTAGCGGGGGGGCCTTAGGCACCGGGGAGCTGTTTTTT.

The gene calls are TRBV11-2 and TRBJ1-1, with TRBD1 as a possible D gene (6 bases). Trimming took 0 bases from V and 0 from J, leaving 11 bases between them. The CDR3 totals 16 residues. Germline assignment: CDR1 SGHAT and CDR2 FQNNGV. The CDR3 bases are TGTGCCAGCAGCTTAGAAGGGGGTGCAATGAACACTGAAGCTTTCTTT. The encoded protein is CASSLEGGAMNTEAFF.